This T cell receptor (beta chain) was retrieved from a study of blood T cell repertoires in COVID-19. The overall study: Sites across the United States, Italy and Spain contributed samples from acute and convalescent COVID-19.

Authors' data handling: Counts of nucleated cells, estimated from reference gene primer amplification, were obtained. Assay used: immunoSEQ multiplex PCR; TCRdb lists only in-frame clones, some missing. V, J and clone size are taken as reported in that table, and D and trimming were inferred from the DNA itself. The sample holds about 250,000 clones, around 85% seen once. The CDR3 consists of 12 residues. The ends were cut back, 1 base at V and 8 bases at J, with 8 bases in the middle. V and J are TRBV12-3 or TRBV12-4 and TRBJ1-2, with D hard to call. The sequence derives from a man older than 75 with acute or convalescent COVID-19. Sequenced material: peripheral blood. CDR3 sequence reads: CASSLGRGGYTF. In DNA form, the CDR3 reads TGTGCCAGCAGTTTAGGACGAGGGGGCTACACCTTC.